According to its frequency, the clone carrying this T cell receptor (beta chain) is medium-sized. Antigen specificity is unknown. These data belong to a study of CXCR3-negative and CXCR3-positive naive CD8 T cells. With 250,000 to 350,000 cells each, the CD8+ T cell subsets were individually sorted in triplicate. CD45RO-CCR7+CD27+CD95- characterized naive CD8+ T cells. Germline CDR1 GTSNPN, CDR2 SVGIG (reference sequence). The CDR3 is made up of 12 amino acids. The study made its TRB cDNA libraries by 5' RACE, adding UMI labels. TCRdb reprocessed the 5' RACE reads and stores each CDR3 protein as one record, lacking DNA. The sample table sets out roughly 3,600 distinct CDR3 sequences. General study findings and limits: Diversity in memory CD8+ cells fell much lower than the comparably high levels seen in both naive subsets. Memory cells showed distinct TRBV-TRBJ patterns, while the two naive subsets matched.

The chain carries TRBV30 and TRBJ2-1. The receptor was derived from a human donor in good health. Some clones in this sample may be carry-over from other donors' samples. The material sequenced was naive CXCR3- CD8+ T cells from blood. The subset here: CD45RO-CCR7+CD27+CD95- naive CD8+ T cells lacking CXCR3 (TNR3-). The CDR3 is CAWTPSNYEQFF.